This T cell receptor (beta chain) was captured by sequencing in a study of OX40 agonist ivuxolimab in advanced cancers. Across the whole study: The dose-escalation group included hepatocellular carcinoma, melanoma, renal cell carcinoma and head and neck cancer.

This CDR3 is 18 amino acids long. The germline CDR1 and CDR2 sequences are SEHNR and FQNEAQ (reference sequence). After removal of 5 bases from V and 4 bases from J, the junction contained 16 bases not matched to a gene. To note about this clone: The antigen remains undetermined.

Sequencing used immunoSEQ multiplex PCR; TCRdb keeps in-frame clones, though not all of them. The sample lists some 47,000 clones; 80% were seen once. Study observations and caveats: CD4+ and CD8+ blood T cells expanded clonally by week 6 at 0.1 to 3.0 mg/kg. CD4+ T cells averaged fewer expanded clones than CD8+ T cells.

Patients with autoimmune history or systemic immunosuppression were excluded. The sequence was obtained from an adult with an advanced solid tumor such as melanoma, head and neck, liver or kidney cancer. The genes are TRBV7-9 and TRBJ1-2; 10 nucleotides line up with TRBD1. Sequencing used CD4+ or CD8+ T cells sorted from blood, obtained in a trial of the OX40 agonist ivuxolimab. The CDR3, as DNA: TGTGCCAGCAGCCGCAACCGGGACAGGGGTGGACGTGGCTATGGCTACACCTTC. Its protein product is CASSRNRDRGGRGYGYTF.